This is a list of T cell receptor beta chains from one sample in a study of glioma-infiltrating T cells after dendritic cell vaccination. The table came from immunoSEQ multiplex PCR; TCRdb's copy has only in-frame clones and leaves some out. The sample has tens of thousands of clones, just over 85% seen once. The starting material was blood, obtained before dendritic cell vaccination. The receptors stem from a human donor with glioblastoma. Each CDR3 is given without its conserved first and last residue. Fields, in order: D gene, V gene, CDR3 length, J gene, CDR3 protein. A D gene is named only where the DNA matches it firmly.

-	TRBV18	14	TRBJ1-2	ASSPRSRADASGYT
-	TRBV27	14	TRBJ2-1	ASSLSAGASYNEQF
TRBD2	TRBV5-4	13	TRBJ2-3	ASSLVAGSTDTQY
-	TRBV27	13	TRBJ2-6	ASSFLLSGANVLT
TRBD1	TRBV19	12	TRBJ1-1	ASSSRTGNTEAF
TRBD1	TRBV5-1	12	TRBJ2-7	ASSGTGSSYEQY
TRBD2	TRBV30	12	TRBJ2-1	AWKGLAGSNEQF
-	TRBV7-9	11	TRBJ1-4	ASSLAGGEKLF
-	TRBV4-1	16	TRBJ2-1	ASSQERERTPYSNEQF
-	TRBV6-6	10	TRBJ1-6	ASSYVSAALH
-	TRBV4-2	14	TRBJ2-5	ASSQDLVGAQETQY
TRBD1	TRBV5-5	13	TRBJ1-2	ASSGDWTGIYGYT
TRBD1	TRBV27	15	TRBJ1-4	ASSPRQGGDPQKVLF
TRBD1	TRBV9	15	TRBJ2-7	ASSVGNSQGLAYEQY
-	TRBV29-1	9	TRBJ2-7	SAGRGYEQY
-	TRBV4-1	13	TRBJ1-3	ASSYFGGPGNTIY
-	TRBV7-9	12	TRBJ2-7	ASSENRKAYEQY
-	TRBV25-1	11	TRBJ2-5	ASSDYLQETQY
-	TRBV21-1	14	TRBJ2-7	ASSIGGLLDSYEQY
-	TRBV9	14	TRBJ2-2	ASSVHSGSNTGELF
-	TRBV19	11	TRBJ1-2	ASSILGAYGYT
-	TRBV9	13	TRBJ2-1	ASSVAINSYNEQF
-	TRBV9	11	TRBJ2-1	ASSTTGLNEQF
-	TRBV9	13	TRBJ2-7	ASSASGTTSYEQY
-	TRBV9	13	TRBJ1-4	ASSASGGPNEKLF
-	TRBV6-4	11	TRBJ1-5	ASSDAPGQPQH
-	TRBV6-5	11	TRBJ1-1	ASSYNSGTEAF
TRBD1	TRBV15	14	TRBJ1-4	ATSRRKGTGAAELF
TRBD1	TRBV28	14	TRBJ2-1	ASSELDRGAYNEQF
-	TRBV7-9	10	TRBJ1-5	ASSLRDQPQH
-	TRBV2	12	TRBJ1-2	ASSAQGPRYGYT
TRBD2	TRBV2	11	TRBJ2-1	ASSPSGGVEQF
-	TRBV2	10	TRBJ2-1	ASRAQVHEQF
-	TRBV5-4	11	TRBJ2-2	ASTLNPQEGLF
-	TRBV18	11	TRBJ2-7	ASSPSGGYEQY
TRBD1	TRBV5-6	11	TRBJ2-7	ASSWGQGPEQY
TRBD2	TRBV29-1	13	TRBJ2-1	SVEGLAASYNEQF
TRBD1	TRBV5-6	14	TRBJ1-5	ASSPRSGGGNQPQH
-	TRBV18	11	TRBJ1-1	ASSPILDTEAF
TRBD2	TRBV6-5	14	TRBJ2-2	ASSLGLAVNTGELF
-	TRBV27	12	TRBJ1-5	ASSGRGGGQPQH
-	TRBV9	12	TRBJ1-1	ASSVAGLDTEAF
-	TRBV5-4	11	TRBJ2-5	ASSRSSTETQY
-	TRBV9	14	TRBJ1-2	ASSVGVKTTNYGYT